The 18 T cell receptor beta chains reported below all come from one sample, sequenced in a study of T cells in localized non-small cell lung cancer. Produced via immunoSEQ multiplex PCR; TCRdb's table is partial and in-frame only. The sample comprises fewer than 35,000 clones, roughly nine tenths of which are singletons, and roughly 4.2% rests with the top ten. This sample comprised peripheral blood, obtained before any cancer treatment. The receptors come from a man between 40 and 75 years old with stage I lung adenocarcinoma.

CDR3: CASSPPGAAEAFF. CDR3 DNA: TGCGCCAGCAGCCCCCCCGGGGCAGCGGAAGCTTTCTTT. V is TRBV4-1 and J is TRBJ1-1; TRBD1 might be the D (5 bases). Germline-derived CDR1 and CDR2 are MGHRA and YSYEKL. V lost 4 bases and J lost 8, with 14 bases in between. This CDR3 is 13 amino acids long.

This chain links TRBV4-1 with TRBJ1-6, with TRBD1 matching 9 bases. There are 17 residues in the CDR3. Germline CDR1 is MGHRA and CDR2 is YSYEKL. The V and J ends lost 4 bases and 9 bases, in that order; junction bases with no gene match: 13. CDR3 coding DNA: TGCGCCAGCAGCCGAGAAGTCCCGACAGGGGGAAGTTCACCCCTCCACTTT. Protein sequence: CASSREVPTGGSSPLHF.

The rearrangement uses TRBV5-1 and TRBJ1-6, with D uncertain. CDR3 length: 16 amino acids. Germline V gene sequence: CDR1 SGHRS, CDR2 YFSETQ. V was trimmed by 2 bases and J by 0 bases, leaving 9 bases between them. CDR3: CASSFSGISYNSPLHF. CDR3 in DNA: TGCGCCAGCAGCTTTTCGGGAATCTCCTATAATTCACCCCTCCACTTT.

The genes are TRBV5-1 and TRBJ1-2; D gene ambiguous. Germline V lookup: CDR1 SGHRS, CDR2 YFSETQ. CDR3 length equals 15 residues. Trimming stripped 1 base from V and 4 bases from J, with 14 bases between. The CDR3 is CASSLPPPEAYGYTF. CDR3 bases: TGCGCCAGCAGCTTGCCCCCCCCGGAGGCCTATGGCTACACCTTC.

CDR3 sequence: CASSEFNPTDTQYF. CDR3 DNA: TGTGCCAGCAGTGAATTTAACCCCACAGATACGCAGTATTTT. The genes are TRBV25-1 and TRBJ2-3; D is undetermined. This CDR3 contains 14 residues. Trimming removed 1 base at V and 2 bases at J, with 7 bases between. In germline, CDR1 is MGHDK, CDR2 SYGVNS.

The gene calls are TRBV4-1 and TRBJ2-3, with TRBD2 as a possible D gene (6 bases). The V end lost 3 bases, the J end lost 11 bases, and 12 bases lay between the germline ends. Germline CDR1 MGHRA, CDR2 YSYEKL. This CDR3 has 12 residues. CDR3 coding DNA: TGCGCCAGCAGCCACCGCCGGGACTTGCAGTATTTT. It codes for CASSHRRDLQYF.

This clone was found once. V is TRBV6-1 and J is TRBJ2-2; the D is unclear. V lost 6 bases, J lost 2 bases, and 4 bases lay in between. CDR3 size: 12 residues. Germline V gene sequence: CDR1 MNHNS, CDR2 SASEGT. The CDR3 bases are TGTGCCAGCAGCGGAAACACCGGGGAGCTGTTTTTT. This codes for CASSGNTGELFF.

The chain recombines TRBV7-7 with TRBJ1-4; D ambiguous. CDR3 size: 13 residues. Germline V gives CDR1 SSHAT, CDR2 FNYEAQ (reference sequence). Deletions cut 2 bases from V and 6 bases from J, with 7 bases between. The CDR3 DNA follows: TGTGCCAGCAGCTTATCGGAACATGAAAAACTGTTTTTT. It codes for CASSLSEHEKLFF.

The chain is built from TRBV27 and TRBJ2-7; possibly TRBD2 for D (6 bases). CDR1 is MNHEY and CDR2 is SMNVEV in the germline V gene (reference sequence). Deletions cut 6 bases from V and 1 base from J, with 10 bases between. CDR3 length: 13 amino acids. CDR3 DNA sequence: TGTGCCAGCAGACCGGGACTTTCCTACGAGCAGTACTTC. Amino acids: CASRPGLSYEQYF.

This clone was counted once. This rearrangement joins TRBV6-5 to TRBJ2-7; D perhaps matches TRBD1 (5 bases). CDR3 length: 14 residues. Trimming took off 5 bases at V and 0 bases at J, with 11 bases between the two ends. Germline CDR1 is MNHEY and CDR2 is SVGAGI. The DNA of the CDR3 is TGTGCCAGCAGTGCCTCCAGGGTCTCCTACGAGCAGTACTTC. Protein product: CASSASRVSYEQYF.

The CDR3 loop reads CASSYGSSSGANVLTF. CDR3 nucleotide sequence: TGTGCCAGCAGTTACGGCTCGTCCTCTGGGGCCAACGTCCTGACTTTC. The chain links TRBV6-5 to TRBJ2-6; D gene unclear. The germline V gene has CDR1 MNHEY and CDR2 SVGAGI. V was clipped by 2 bases and J by 0 bases, with 8 bases between them. The CDR3 is 16 amino acids.

V and J are TRBV7-2 and TRBJ2-7, with D unresolved. CDR1 is SGHTA and CDR2 is FQGNSA in the germline V gene. This CDR3 has 15 residues. Trimming removed 2 bases from V and 4 bases from J, with 15 bases in between. The CDR3 region has the DNA TGTGCCAGCAGCTTACTATTGGCAGAGACATACGAGCAGTACTTC. It encodes CASSLLLAETYEQYF.

V gene TRBV10-3 combines with J gene TRBJ2-7; maybe TRBD2 (7 bases). V shed 0 bases and J shed 2 bases, with 17 bases lying between them. The germline CDR1 and CDR2 sequences are ENHRY and SYGVKD. The CDR3 totals 17 residues. CDR3 protein: CAISESDLGGRTYEQYF. CDR3 sequence (DNA): TGTGCCATCAGTGAGTCCGACTTGGGGGGGCGGACCTACGAGCAGTACTTC.

CDR3 DNA: TGTGCCAAGTGGACAGGGGTGGCTGTGGACTATGGCTACACCTTC. Translating gives CAKWTGVAVDYGYTF. V is TRBV6-4 and J is TRBJ1-2; TRBD1 matches 9 bases. Germline CDR1 MRHNA, CDR2 SNTAGT. There are 15 residues in the CDR3. With V trimmed by 10 bases and J by 3 bases, 12 bases remained unmatched.

The V and J genes are TRBV5-1 and TRBJ1-1; D unresolved. CDR1 and CDR2 from the germline V gene are SGHRS and YFSETQ. The CDR3 loop spans 13 amino acids. V was cut by 5 bases and J by 2 bases, with 10 bases left in between. The CDR3 region is CASSTTYNTEAFF. DNA for the CDR3: TGCGCCAGCAGTACCACTTATAACACTGAAGCTTTCTTT. The whole variable domain, remainder taken from reference TRBV5-1 and TRBJ1-1, is KAGVTQTPRYLIKTRGQQVTLSCSPISGHRSVSWYQQTPGQGLQFLFEYFSETQRNKGNFPGRFSGRQFSNSRSEMNVSTLELGDSALYLCASSTTYNTEAFFGQGTRLTVV.

The rearrangement uses TRBV2 and TRBJ1-5, with 7 bases aligning to TRBD1. J was trimmed by 2 bases and V by 6 bases; bases with no gene match: 7. CDR1 and CDR2 from the germline V gene are SNHLY and FYNNEI. This CDR3 spans 15 amino acids. For the CDR3, the DNA is TGTGCCAGCAGGGGACAGCCGAGGGGCAATCAGCCCCAGCATTTT. Its translation is CASRGQPRGNQPQHF.

The chain recombines TRBV2 with TRBJ2-4; 7 nucleotides line up with TRBD1. The length of the CDR3 is 19 residues. CDR1 is SNHLY and CDR2 is FYNNEI in the germline V gene. The J segment lost 0 bases and the V segment lost 4 bases, leaving 15 bases of the junction unmatched. CDR3 nucleotide sequence: TGTGCCAGCAGTGGGGGGACAGTCGAGGGATTGGTAGCCAAAAACATTCAGTACTTC. It is translated as CASSGGTVEGLVAKNIQYF.

V usage is TRBV9 and J usage is TRBJ1-4, with D tentatively TRBD1 (5 bases). The V end lost 0 bases, the J end lost 8 bases, and 11 bases lay between the germline ends. Germline V lookup: CDR1 SGDLS, CDR2 YYNGEE. This CDR3 region has 14 residues. The CDR3 loop reads CASSVAGGGEKLFF. CDR3 nucleotide sequence: TGTGCCAGCAGCGTAGCTGGGGGTGGGGAAAAACTGTTTTTT.